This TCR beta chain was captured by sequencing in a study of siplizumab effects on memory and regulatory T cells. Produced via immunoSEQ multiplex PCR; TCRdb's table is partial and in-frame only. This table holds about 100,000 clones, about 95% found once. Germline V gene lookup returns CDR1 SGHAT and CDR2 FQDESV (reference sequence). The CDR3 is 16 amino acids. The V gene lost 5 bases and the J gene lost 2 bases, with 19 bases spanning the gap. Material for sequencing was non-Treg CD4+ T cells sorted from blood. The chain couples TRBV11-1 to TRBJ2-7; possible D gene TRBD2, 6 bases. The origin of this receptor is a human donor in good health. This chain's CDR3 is CASSDRLGLQPYEQYF. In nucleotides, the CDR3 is TGTGCCAGCAGCGACCGACTAGGACTGCAACCCTACGAGCAGTACTTC.